Detailed here is one T cell receptor (beta chain). This sample is drawn from a study of blood T cell repertoires in COVID-19. In the study overall: Spain, Italy and the United States supplied samples that represented acute and convalescent COVID-19. The analysed material was cDNA or gDNA that came from T cells, B-cell-depleted T cells, or PBMCs.

As handled by the study authors: Estimated nucleated cell counts came from reference gene primer amplification. The assay was immunoSEQ multiplex PCR, and TCRdb's table has in-frame clones only and misses some. The V and J calls and clone size come from that table; D and trimming were worked out from the DNA. The sample yields around 63,000 clones, approximately 88% seen once. The origin of this receptor is a woman aged 60 to 75 with acute or convalescent COVID-19. Material for sequencing was peripheral blood.

The CDR3 nucleotides read TGTGCCAGCGGACAGACTCAAGAGCAGCCCCAGCATTTT. Protein product: CASGQTQEQPQHF. The chain joins TRBV2 to TRBJ1-5, with a tentative D call TRBD1 (6 bases). CDR3 length: 13 amino acids. Germline values: CDR1 SNHLY, CDR2 FYNNEI. Trimming removed 8 bases from V and 7 bases from J, with 15 bases in between.